This entry lists 18 T cell receptor beta chains sequenced from one sample in a study of OX40 agonist ivuxolimab in advanced cancers. The protocol was immunoSEQ multiplex PCR, while the TCRdb copy is restricted to in-frame clones and leaves out a portion. The sample consists of around 20,000 clones, about 80% of them appearing once. The material sequenced was CD4+ or CD8+ T cells sorted from blood, taken in a trial of the OX40 agonist ivuxolimab. Receptor source: an adult with an advanced solid tumor such as melanoma, head and neck, liver or kidney cancer.

This clone has more than one count but fewer than ten. The V gene is TRBV29-1, the J gene TRBJ2-3; 9 nucleotides agree with TRBD1. Trimming took 8 bases from V and 0 from J; bases not matched to a gene: 6. The CDR3 extends over 14 amino acids. The germline CDR1 and CDR2 sequences are SQVTM and ANQGSEA. CDR3 loop: CSSPDRGSTDTQYF. CDR3 DNA: TGCAGCTCTCCGGACAGGGGAAGCACAGATACGCAGTATTTT.

The J gene is TRBJ1-6, the V gene TRBV27, with D perhaps matching TRBD1 (5 bases). This CDR3 contains 14 residues. Germline assignment: CDR1 MNHEY and CDR2 SMNVEV (reference sequence). V lost 2 bases and J lost 7, with 9 bases in between. CDR3 nucleotides: TGTGCCAGCAGTTTACGCAGGGAGAATTCACCCCTCCACTTT. It encodes CASSLRRENSPLHF.

DNA for the CDR3: TGCGCCAGCAGCGGGGGCACTGGGGAAAAACTGTTTTTT. Protein: CASSGGTGEKLFF. The chain recombines TRBV5-1 with TRBJ1-4; D is perhaps TRBD1 (6 bases). CDR1 is SGHRS, CDR2 YFSETQ, per germline. The CDR3 runs 13 residues. V lost 4 bases and J lost 8, with 12 bases in between.

This chain joins TRBV5-1 and TRBJ2-7; TRBD1 matches 7 bases. Germline CDR1 SGHRS, CDR2 YFSETQ. The CDR3 runs to 16 residues. The V gene end was trimmed by 5 bases and the J gene end by 3 bases; junction bases not matched to a gene: 14. Here the CDR3 reads CASRPTPGQLNYEQYF. The DNA for the CDR3 is TGCGCCAGCAGACCAACTCCGGGACAGCTGAACTACGAGCAGTACTTC.

This rearrangement joins TRBV29-1 to TRBJ2-1; D perhaps matches TRBD2 (5 bases). The germline CDR1 and CDR2 sequences are SQVTM and ANQGSEA. V gave up 5 bases and J gave up 1 base, with 6 bases separating them. This CDR3 region has 12 residues. CDR3 residues: CSVTGSYNEQFF. The DNA of the CDR3 is TGCAGCGTTACGGGGTCCTACAATGAGCAGTTCTTC.

This chain joins TRBV5-4 and TRBJ1-3; possible D gene TRBD1, 5 bases. This CDR3 is built from 13 residues. Germline V CDR1 and CDR2: SGHNT, YYREEE (reference sequence). The V end was cut by 0 bases, the J end by 4 bases, with 5 bases between. In DNA form, the CDR3 reads TGTGCCAGCAGCTTGGCAGGGGGAAACACCATATATTTT. Its translation is CASSLAGGNTIYF.

The CDR3 DNA follows: TGTGCCAGCAGCTTGAAACAGGGGTTCCACGAGCAGTACTTC. It codes for CASSLKQGFHEQYF. The chain combines TRBV7-2 with TRBJ2-5; 7 nucleotides align to TRBD1. TRBJ2-7 matches the DNA end more closely, so the J call is doubtful. The CDR3 has 14 residues. Germline CDR1 and CDR2: SGHTA and FQGNSA.

This rearrangement joins TRBV4-1 to TRBJ2-2; possible D gene TRBD2, 7 bases. Germline V gene data show CDR1 as MGHRA and CDR2 as YSYEKL. CDR3 size: 18 residues. Between the trimmed V and J ends, which lost 0 bases and 5 bases, there was a span of 19 bases. This CDR3 is CASSQEDSWGRGTGELFF. In DNA form, the CDR3 reads TGCGCCAGCAGCCAAGAGGATTCGTGGGGGAGGGGGACCGGGGAGCTGTTTTTT.

The V call is TRBV7-6, the J call TRBJ2-3; the D is unclear. Trimming took off 5 bases at V and 2 bases at J, with 20 bases between the two ends. The germline V gene encodes CDR1 SGHVS and CDR2 FNYEAQ. The CDR3 totals 17 residues. DNA for the CDR3: TGTGCCAGCAGCCCCACCCGCGGAGACTCCTACACAGATACGCAGTATTTT. Its translation is CASSPTRGDSYTDTQYF.

V usage is TRBV7-9 and J usage is TRBJ1-5; D call uncertain. CDR3 length: 13 amino acids. Germline CDR1 is SEHNR and CDR2 is FQNEAQ (reference sequence). Trimming shortened V by 5 bases and J by 4 bases, and 9 bases separated the two germline ends. The CDR3 protein is CASSESPNQPQHF. DNA for the CDR3: TGTGCCAGCAGCGAAAGTCCAAATCAGCCCCAGCATTTT.

The gene calls are TRBV15 and TRBJ1-1; tentative D call: TRBD1 (6 bases). CDR1 is LNHNV, CDR2 YYDKDF, per germline (reference sequence). The CDR3 has 14 residues. V was cut by 5 bases and J by 6 bases, with 16 bases left in between. CDR3 loop: CATSLGGGVAEAFF. The CDR3 nucleotides are TGTGCCACCAGCCTTGGAGGGGGGGTGGCTGAAGCTTTCTTT.

The chain uses TRBV25-1 and TRBJ1-4; D not certain. This CDR3 is built from 16 residues. Germline V gives CDR1 MGHDK, CDR2 SYGVNS. Trimming removed 1 base from V and 7 bases from J, with 16 bases in between. The CDR3 nucleotides are TGTGCCAGCAGTGAATTAGGTCAAACCCGTGGTGAAAAACTGTTTTTT. Translation gives CASSELGQTRGEKLFF.

This rearrangement joins TRBV11-3 to TRBJ2-1, with TRBD2 matching 14 bases. Germline V gene data show CDR1 as SGHNT and CDR2 as YENEEA. This CDR3 contains 16 residues. J was trimmed by 4 bases and V by 1 base; bases with no gene match: 0. CDR3 bases: TGTGCCAGCAGCTTAGGACTAGCGGGGGGGTACAATGAGCAGTTCTTC. Encoded protein: CASSLGLAGGYNEQFF.

Within the sample, this clone is medium-sized (0.01 to 0.1%). The rearrangement joins TRBV19 to TRBJ2-7; TRBD1 agrees at 7 bases. With V trimmed by 5 bases and J by 3 bases, 1 base remained unmatched. Germline CDR1 is LNHDA and CDR2 is SQIVND (reference sequence). The CDR3 is made up of 12 amino acids. For the CDR3, the DNA is TGTGCCAGTAGTCCAGGGGGCTACGAGCAGTACTTC. It is translated as CASSPGGYEQYF.

The V call is TRBV29-1, the J call TRBJ2-2; tentative D call: TRBD1 (7 bases). Germline V lookup: CDR1 SQVTM, CDR2 ANQGSEA. V was clipped by 1 base and J by 4 bases, with 10 bases between them. CDR3 size: 14 residues. The CDR3 region is CSVEGQGGTGELFF. The CDR3 nucleotides are TGCAGCGTTGAAGGGCAGGGGGGCACCGGGGAGCTGTTTTTT.

This clone is medium-sized by share. This chain uses TRBV27 with TRBJ1-5; D may be TRBD1 (5 bases). V lost 6 bases, J lost 8 bases, and 14 bases lay in between. Looked up from germline, CDR1 is MNHEY and CDR2 is SMNVEV (reference sequence). The CDR3 loop spans 13 amino acids. CDR3 sequence (DNA): TGTGCCAGCAGCGGGACCCTTCTGGAGCCCCAGCATTTT. Its translation is CASSGTLLEPQHF.

This clone has a single count. The chain uses TRBV6-5 and TRBJ2-2; a weak D match, TRBD2 (6 bases). V lost 4 bases and J 8 bases, leaving 14 bases between the germline ends. Germline-derived CDR1 and CDR2 are MNHEY and SVGAGI. The CDR3 is 14 residues long. The CDR3 spells CASSWDSLGGELFF. The CDR3 DNA is TGTGCCAGCAGTTGGGACTCCTTGGGTGGGGAGCTGTTTTTT.

The J gene is TRBJ2-5, the V gene TRBV5-4, with D uncertain. Matching the DNA end better, TRBJ2-7 makes the J call doubtful. Germline V gene data show CDR1 as SGHNT and CDR2 as YYREEE (reference sequence). The CDR3 contains 15 residues. The CDR3 protein is CASSLADGHSYEQYF. The DNA for the CDR3 is TGTGCCAGCAGCTTGGCCGACGGCCACTCCTACGAGCAGTACTTC.